This is a list of T cell receptor beta chains from one sample in a study of blood T cell repertoires in COVID-19. TCRdb's copy holds only in-frame clones and misses some; the assay was immunoSEQ multiplex PCR. In the table there are under 300,000 clones, roughly 88% of which are singletons. Sequencing used peripheral blood. All receptors derive from a woman aged 40-49 years who had recovered from COVID-19. Both conserved end residues are part of each CDR3. D genes are given only for firm matches. Clone size, where shown, is once, few, many, or a class for clones that have expanded.

>TRBJ2-2|TRBD1|NA|TRBV6-2/TRBV6-3
TGTGCCAGCAGTTACTTCATCCTCCGGACAGGACTGGACACCGGGGAGCTGTTTTTT
CASSYFILRTGLDTGELFF
>TRBJ1-4|NA|NA|TRBV6-1
TGTGCCAGCAGTCAAGCCCAAGGGGATATGATCGAAAAACTGTTTTTT
CASSQAQGDMIEKLFF
>TRBJ2-3|NA|few|TRBV9
TGTGCCAGCAGCCGGACAGATACGCAGTATTTT
CASSRTDTQYF
>TRBJ2-7|TRBD2|NA|TRBV28
TGTGCCAGCAGTTTGGCCCTAGCGGGGTACTACGAGCAGTACTTC
CASSLALAGYYEQYF
>TRBJ1-1|TRBD1|NA|TRBV18
TGTGCCAGCTCACGGGACAGACTGAACACTGAAGCTTTCTTT
CASSRDRLNTEAFF
>TRBJ2-1|TRBD1|NA|TRBV4-3
TGCGCCAGCAGCCAGAAGACAGGGACTGAGCAGTTCTTC
CASSQKTGTEQFF
>TRBJ1-2|NA|NA|TRBV13
TGTGCCAGCAGCTTAGCGGAGTTGGGTCCGGCTCCCTACACCTTC
CASSLAELGPAPYTF
>TRBJ2-4|TRBD2|NA|TRBV7-9
TGTGCCAGCAGCTTAGGGGGAGGGTTCTTAGCCAAAAACATTCAGTACTTC
CASSLGGGFLAKNIQYF
>TRBJ2-2|TRBD2|once|TRBV5-1
TGCGCCAGCAGCATGAGCGGGGGGCTATCCACCGGGGAGCTGTTTTTT
CASSMSGGLSTGELFF
>TRBJ1-2|NA|NA|TRBV29-1
TGCAGCTCCCAACGAGCGAACTATGGCTACACCTTC
CSSQRANYGYTF
>TRBJ1-5|TRBD1|NA|TRBV6-5
TGTGCCAGCAGGAGGGACAGGGATCAGCCCCAGCATTTT
CASRRDRDQPQHF
>TRBJ1-1|NA|NA|TRBV6-2/TRBV6-3
TGTGCCAGCAGCAGACATTCCACTGAAGCTTTCTTT
CASSRHSTEAFF
>TRBJ1-1|NA|once|TRBV7-8
TGTGCCAGCAGCCCTCGTGGAGGGAACACTGAAGCTTTCTTT
CASSPRGGNTEAFF
>TRBJ2-6|TRBD1|few|TRBV11-3
TGTGCCAGCAGCCCAAACTTGGGACAGGGTGACACTGGGGCCAACGTCCTGACTTTC
CASSPNLGQGDTGANVLTF
>TRBJ1-1|NA|NA|TRBV30
TGTGCCTGGAGTGTATTCGGCCACGCGGGGCCCACTGAAGCTTTCTTT
CAWSVFGHAGPTEAFF
>TRBJ1-4|TRBD1|NA|TRBV7-9
TGTGCCAGCAGCTCCCCGGGACAGGGAGACGGACTGTTTTTT
CASSSPGQGDGLFF
>TRBJ2-7|TRBD1|NA|TRBV6-5
TGTGCCAGCAGTTACTCCGGACAGGTCTACGAGCAGTACTTC
CASSYSGQVYEQYF
>TRBJ2-1|TRBD2|NA|TRBV19
TGTGCCAGTAGTCGGCTAGCGGGGGGCTACAATGAGCAGTTCTTC
CASSRLAGGYNEQFF
>TRBJ1-4|NA|NA|TRBV13
TGTGCCAGCAGCCCTCTCGGAGGGGCGGGGGAAAAACTGTTTTTT
CASSPLGGAGEKLFF
>TRBJ2-3|TRBD2|few|TRBV6-5
TGTGCCAGCAGCTTAGCGGGGGGGTTTCAGGATACGCAGTATTTT
CASSLAGGFQDTQYF
>TRBJ2-3|TRBD1|NA|TRBV9
TGTGCCAGCAGCGTCACAGGGGACACAGATACGCAGTATTTT
CASSVTGDTDTQYF
>TRBJ2-7|NA|NA|TRBV10-3
TGTGCCATCAGTGCTCCCTCGGGGGGCGCGGGCTACGAGCAGTACTTC
CAISAPSGGAGYEQYF
>TRBJ2-3|NA|NA|TRBV14
TGTGCCAGCAGCCAAGATGTTCTGAGGGGACTCACAGATACGCAGTATTTT
CASSQDVLRGLTDTQYF
>TRBJ2-5|TRBD1|NA|TRBV19
TGTGCCAGTAGTTCAACAGGGGGGGAGACCCAGTACTTC
CASSSTGGETQYF
>TRBJ2-1|TRBD1|NA|TRBV3-1/TRBV3-2
TGTGCCAGCAGCCCTAGGGACAGTTACAATGAGCAGTTCTTC
CASSPRDSYNEQFF
>TRBJ1-6|TRBD1|once|TRBV5-1
TGCGCCAGCAGCTTACGGGACAGGCAAACTAATTCACCCCTCCACTTT
CASSLRDRQTNSPLHF
>TRBJ1-5|NA|NA|TRBV27
TGTGCCAGCAGTTTAAGCCCCTGGAGCAATCAGCCCCAGCATTTT
CASSLSPWSNQPQHF
>TRBJ1-5|NA|NA|TRBV18
TGTGCCAGCTCACCGCGGACAGCCAGGGAACAGCCCCAGCATTTT
CASSPRTAREQPQHF
>TRBJ1-2|TRBD1|NA|TRBV5-7
TGTGCCAGCAGCTTTAGATACTCGGGACAGGGGGTAGCCTATGGCTACACCTTC
CASSFRYSGQGVAYGYTF
>TRBJ2-3|NA|NA|TRBV2
TGTGCCAGCAGTGATTTTACGACTACCTCTAGCACAGATACGCAGTATTTT
CASSDFTTTSSTDTQYF
>TRBJ1-1|NA|few|TRBV7-8
TGTGCCAGCAGCTCGGGGCGGGGCACTGAAGCTTTCTTT
CASSSGRGTEAFF
>TRBJ1-2|NA|NA|TRBV24-1
TGTGCCACCAGTGATTTAACAGAGACCTATGGCTACACCTTC
CATSDLTETYGYTF
>TRBJ2-1|NA|NA|TRBV6-2/TRBV6-3
TGTGCCAGCAGTTACACAACAGGGCATGAGCAGTTCTTC
CASSYTTGHEQFF
>TRBJ1-1|TRBD1|NA|TRBV2
TGTGCCAGCAGTGAATTACAGGGGGGGGTGATGACTGAAGCTTTCTTT
CASSELQGGVMTEAFF
>TRBJ2-2|TRBD1|NA|TRBV7-2
TGTGCCAGCAGCGCGAGGGCAGGGGGCACCGGGGAGCTGTTTTTT
CASSARAGGTGELFF
>TRBJ1-4|TRBD1|NA|TRBV5-1
TGCGCCAGCAGCTTCATGACAGGGGCGGGAGAAAAACTGTTTTTT
CASSFMTGAGEKLFF
>TRBJ1-2|NA|once|TRBV15
TGTGCCACCAGCAGTAGGACGGAGGCTAACTATGGCTACACCTTC
CATSSRTEANYGYTF
>TRBJ2-7|NA|NA|TRBV6-5
TGTGCCAGCAGTTACCAACAGGGAGTTTACGAGCAGTACTTC
CASSYQQGVYEQYF
>TRBJ1-2|TRBD1|once|TRBV9
TGTGCCAGCAGCGGACAGGGGACTAACTATGGCTACACCTTC
CASSGQGTNYGYTF
>TRBJ2-1|TRBD2|NA|TRBV28
TGTGCCAGCAGTCTCGGGACTAGCGGGGGCTACAATGAGCAGTTCTTC
CASSLGTSGGYNEQFF
>TRBJ1-1|NA|NA|TRBV5-1
TGCGCCAGCAGCCCCCTGGCGGGGGGCGACACTGAAGCTTTCTTT
CASSPLAGGDTEAFF